The 16 T cell receptor beta chains reported below all come from one sample, sequenced in a study of cytomegalovirus exposure and HLA in healthy donors (dated by TCRdb to the late 2010s). Library preparation employed the immunoSEQ multiplex PCR assay. For the multiplex PCR, a mixture combining 60 forward primers for TCR Vbeta segments and 13 reverse primers for TCR Jbeta segments was used. TCRdb mirrors the immuneACCESS table, restricted to in-frame sequences. Some clones are absent from its copies; in checked studies, under half trace to an unresolved V gene, and the reason for the others is unknown. The sample's table covers about 46,000 clones. The top ten clones comprise about 1% of the sample. Sequenced material: PBMCs. The source of these receptors is a woman aged 35 to 49 in good health and CMV-seronegative.

The gene calls are TRBV25-1 and TRBJ1-4; 8 bases are shared with TRBD1. The CDR3 covers 13 residues. Germline assignment: CDR1 MGHDK and CDR2 SYGVNS. V lost 8 bases, J lost 5 bases, and 4 bases stayed unmatched. CDR3 region: CASGTGRNEKLFF. CDR3 nucleotides: TGTGCCAGCGGGACAGGCCGGAATGAAAAACTGTTTTTT.

This chain joins TRBV9 and TRBJ2-1; D is perhaps TRBD2 (5 bases). Per the germline V gene, CDR1 is SGDLS and CDR2 is YYNGEE. V shed 0 bases and J shed 6 bases, with 13 bases lying between them. CDR3 length equals 15 residues. The CDR3 DNA follows: TGTGCCAGCAGCGTAGTGGGAGTTTTAGGCAATGAGCAGTTCTTC. As protein: CASSVVGVLGNEQFF.

V and J are TRBV30 and TRBJ2-1, with 12 bases matching TRBD2. The germline gives CDR1 GTSNPN, CDR2 SVGIG (reference sequence). V lost 1 base, J lost 4 bases, and 5 bases stayed unmatched. The CDR3 length is 16 residues. The CDR3 DNA sequence: TGTGCCTGGAGTGGATACGGGACTAGCGGGTACAATGAGCAGTTCTTC. This gives the protein CAWSGYGTSGYNEQFF.

Concerning this clone: One end of the junction fails to match germline, which may point to a read error. V is TRBV28 and J is TRBJ2-5; TRBD2 matches at 9 bases. The CDR3 length is 16 residues. CDR1 is MDHEN, CDR2 SYDVKM, per germline. CDR3 in DNA: TGTGCCAGCAGTTTCCCTAGCGGGATAGCAGGAGAGAACCAGTACTTC. Protein sequence: CASSFPSGIAGENQYF. The full variable domain, completed using reference TRBV28 and TRBJ2-5, is DVKVTQSSRYLVKRTGEKVFLECVQDMDHENMFWYRQDPGLGLRLIYFSYDVKMKEKGDIPEGYSVSREKKERFSLILESASTNQTSMYLCASSFPSGIAGENQYFGPGTRLLVL.

This chain joins TRBV5-1 and TRBJ1-2; no clear D. The ends were cut back, 1 base at V and 1 base at J, with 8 bases in the middle. Germline values: CDR1 SGHRS, CDR2 YFSETQ. The CDR3 length is 14 residues. The CDR3 loop reads CASSLFYGNYGYTF. The DNA for the CDR3 is TGCGCCAGCAGCTTGTTTTACGGTAACTATGGCTACACCTTC.

The chain is built from TRBV7-3 and TRBJ2-7; 13 nucleotides match TRBD2. The CDR3 runs to 16 residues. J gave up 6 bases and V 1 base, and 6 bases lay outside the gene matches. Germline V gene data show CDR1 as SGHTA and CDR2 as FQGTGA. The chain's CDR3 is CASSLRALAGGREQYF. CDR3 sequence (DNA): TGTGCCAGCAGCTTAAGGGCACTAGCGGGAGGGCGCGAGCAGTACTTC.

J is TRBJ1-2 and V is TRBV6-6; D uncertain. CDR3 length: 16 amino acids. The germline CDR1 and CDR2 sequences are MNHNY and SVGAGI (reference sequence). Trimming removed 4 bases from V and 0 bases from J, with 15 bases in between. The CDR3 loop is CASSSLTGDTNYGYTF. The CDR3 nucleotides are TGTGCCAGCAGTTCGCTGACGGGTGATACTAACTATGGCTACACCTTC.

The chain combines TRBV7-9 with TRBJ2-1; D not resolved. There are 13 residues in the CDR3. Germline CDR1 and CDR2: SEHNR and FQNEAQ (reference sequence). The ends were cut back, 1 base at V and 7 bases at J, with 8 bases in the middle. CDR3 region: CASSLERANEQFF. The CDR3 DNA reads TGTGCCAGCAGCTTAGAGCGTGCAAATGAGCAGTTCTTC.

The chain couples TRBV4-3 to TRBJ1-2; a weak D match, TRBD1 (5 bases). The CDR3 runs to 13 residues. Germline lookup yields CDR1 LGHNA and CDR2 YSLEER. Trimming shortened V by 4 bases and J by 8 bases, and 14 bases separated the two germline ends. The CDR3 is CASSRIQGDGYTF. In DNA form, the CDR3 reads TGCGCCAGCAGCCGAATTCAGGGTGACGGCTACACCTTC.

The chain links TRBV7-9 to TRBJ2-1, with 11 positions matching TRBD2. The CDR3 is 17 amino acids. Germline CDR1 SEHNR, CDR2 FQNEAQ (reference sequence). V lost 1 base and J lost 0; bases outside the gene matches: 2. CDR3 sequence reads: CASSLGGLAASYNEQFF. In DNA, the CDR3 is TGTGCCAGCAGCTTAGGGGGACTAGCGGCCTCCTACAATGAGCAGTTCTTC. The complete variable domain, with remaining parts taken from reference TRBV7-9 and TRBJ2-1, reads DTGVSQNPRHKITKRGQNVTFRCDPISEHNRLYWYRQTLGQGPEFLTYFQNEAQLEKSRLLSDRFSAERPKGSFSTLEIQRTEQGDSAMYLCASSLGGLAASYNEQFFGPGTRLTVL.

The chain links TRBV4-2 to TRBJ2-7, with D maybe TRBD2 (5 bases). V lost 3 bases and J 7 bases, leaving 10 bases between the germline ends. This CDR3 comprises 12 residues. The germline gives CDR1 LGHNA, CDR2 YNFKEQ. DNA for the CDR3: TGTGCCAGCAGCCACCAAACGGGGGAGCAGTACTTC. The encoded protein is CASSHQTGEQYF.

V usage is TRBV28 and J usage is TRBJ1-2; D remains unclear. Germline V gives CDR1 MDHEN, CDR2 SYDVKM. The V end was cut by 3 bases, the J end by 5 bases, with 7 bases between. The CDR3 has 12 residues. CDR3 in amino acids: CASSFLQYGYTF. DNA of the CDR3: TGTGCCAGCAGTTTCCTGCAGTATGGCTACACCTTC.

The chain uses TRBV10-3 and TRBJ2-2; 10 nucleotides align to TRBD1. Looked up from germline, CDR1 is ENHRY and CDR2 is SYGVKD. This CDR3 region has 14 residues. J was trimmed by 6 bases and V by 6 bases; bases with no gene match: 4. CDR3 in amino acids: CAIRGQGVAGELFF. In nucleotides, the CDR3 is TGTGCCATCAGAGGACAGGGGGTGGCCGGGGAGCTGTTTTTT.

The chain carries TRBV18 and TRBJ2-5; TRBD2 is a possible D gene (5 bases). Germline V gene lookup returns CDR1 KGHSH and CDR2 LQKENI. The V and J ends lost 3 bases and 1 base respectively, with 9 bases between them. The CDR3 runs to 14 residues. DNA of the CDR3: TGTGCCAGCTCACCCGTGGGAGCCCAAGAGACCCAGTACTTC. It translates to CASSPVGAQETQYF.

The V and J genes are TRBV6-5 and TRBJ2-1; D not resolved. The CDR3 runs 15 residues. Per the germline V gene, CDR1 is MNHEY and CDR2 is SVGAGI. Between the trimmed V and J ends, which lost 2 bases and 0 bases, there was a span of 8 bases. Written as DNA, the CDR3 is TGTGCCAGCAGTTACGTTAGCAACTCCTACAATGAGCAGTTCTTC. Translated: CASSYVSNSYNEQFF.

The rearrangement joins TRBV25-1 to TRBJ2-1, with 10 bases identical to TRBD1. This CDR3 spans 15 amino acids. CDR1 is MGHDK, CDR2 SYGVNS, per germline. Trimming at V came to 7 bases and at J to 8 bases, leaving 11 bases not matched to a gene. CDR3 in amino acids: CASTPDRGLRDEQFF. The CDR3 DNA reads as TGTGCCAGCACCCCAGACAGGGGGCTAAGGGATGAGCAGTTCTTC.